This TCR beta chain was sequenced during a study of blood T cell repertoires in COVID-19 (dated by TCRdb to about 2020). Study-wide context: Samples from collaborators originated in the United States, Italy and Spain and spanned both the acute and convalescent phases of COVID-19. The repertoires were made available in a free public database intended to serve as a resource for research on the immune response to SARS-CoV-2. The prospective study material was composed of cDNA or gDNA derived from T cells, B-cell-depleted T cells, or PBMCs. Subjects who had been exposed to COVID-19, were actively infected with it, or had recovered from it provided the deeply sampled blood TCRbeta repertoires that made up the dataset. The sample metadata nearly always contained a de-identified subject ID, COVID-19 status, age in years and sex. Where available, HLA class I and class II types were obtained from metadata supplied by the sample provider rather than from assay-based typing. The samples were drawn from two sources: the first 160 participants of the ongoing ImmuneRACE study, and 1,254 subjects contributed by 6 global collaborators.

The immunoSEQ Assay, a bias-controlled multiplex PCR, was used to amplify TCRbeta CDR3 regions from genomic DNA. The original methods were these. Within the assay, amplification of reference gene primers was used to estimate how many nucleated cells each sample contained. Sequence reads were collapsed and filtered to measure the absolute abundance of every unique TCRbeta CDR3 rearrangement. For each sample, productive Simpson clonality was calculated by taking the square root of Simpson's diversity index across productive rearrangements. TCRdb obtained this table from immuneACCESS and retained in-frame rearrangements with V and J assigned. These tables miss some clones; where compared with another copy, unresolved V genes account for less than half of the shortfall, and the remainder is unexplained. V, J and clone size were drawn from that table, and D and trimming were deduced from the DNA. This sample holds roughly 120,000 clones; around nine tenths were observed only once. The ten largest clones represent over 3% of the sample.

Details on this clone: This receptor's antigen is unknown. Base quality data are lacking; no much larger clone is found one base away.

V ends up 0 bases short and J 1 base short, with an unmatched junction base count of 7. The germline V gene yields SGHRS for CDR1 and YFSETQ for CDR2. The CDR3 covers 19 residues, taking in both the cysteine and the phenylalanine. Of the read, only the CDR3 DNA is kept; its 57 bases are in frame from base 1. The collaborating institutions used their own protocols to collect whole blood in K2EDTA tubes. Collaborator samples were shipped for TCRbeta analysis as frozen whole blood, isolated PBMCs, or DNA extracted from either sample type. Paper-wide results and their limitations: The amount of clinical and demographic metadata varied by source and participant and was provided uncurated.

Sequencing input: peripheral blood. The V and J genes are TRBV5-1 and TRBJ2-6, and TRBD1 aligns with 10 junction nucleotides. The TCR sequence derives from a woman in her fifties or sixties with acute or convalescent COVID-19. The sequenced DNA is TGCGCCAGCAGCTTGGTCCCCGGGACAGGGGCTTCTGGGGCCAACGTCCTGACTTTC. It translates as CASSLVPGTGASGANVLTF.